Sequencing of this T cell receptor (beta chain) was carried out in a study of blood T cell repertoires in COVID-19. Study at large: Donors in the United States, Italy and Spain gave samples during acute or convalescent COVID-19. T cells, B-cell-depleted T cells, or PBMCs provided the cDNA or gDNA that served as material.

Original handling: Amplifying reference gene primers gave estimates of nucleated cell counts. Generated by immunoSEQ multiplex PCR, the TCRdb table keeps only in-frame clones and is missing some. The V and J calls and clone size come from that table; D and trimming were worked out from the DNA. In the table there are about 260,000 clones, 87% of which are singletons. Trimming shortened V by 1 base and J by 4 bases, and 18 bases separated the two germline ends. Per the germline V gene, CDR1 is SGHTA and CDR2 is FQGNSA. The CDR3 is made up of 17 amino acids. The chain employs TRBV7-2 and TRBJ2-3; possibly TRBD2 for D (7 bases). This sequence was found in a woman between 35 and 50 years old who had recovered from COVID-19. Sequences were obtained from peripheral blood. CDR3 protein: CASSLVAIGGPSDTQYF. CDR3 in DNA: TGTGCCAGCAGCTTAGTAGCCATCGGGGGGCCATCAGATACGCAGTATTTT.